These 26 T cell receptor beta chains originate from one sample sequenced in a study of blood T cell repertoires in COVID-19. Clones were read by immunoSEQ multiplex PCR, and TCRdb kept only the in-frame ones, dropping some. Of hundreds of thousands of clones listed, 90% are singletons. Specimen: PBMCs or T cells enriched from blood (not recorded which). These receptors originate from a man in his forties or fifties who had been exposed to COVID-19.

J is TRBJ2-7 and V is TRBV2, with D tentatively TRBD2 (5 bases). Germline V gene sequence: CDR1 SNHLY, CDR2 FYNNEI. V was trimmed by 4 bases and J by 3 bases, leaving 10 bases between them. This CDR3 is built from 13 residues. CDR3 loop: CASSAASFYEQYV. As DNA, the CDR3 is TGTGCCAGCAGTGCGGCTAGCTTCTACGAGCAGTACGTC.

The CDR3 region has the DNA TGTGCCAGCAGTATTCAGGGCCGGACCAACTATGGCTACACCTTC. Amino acids: CASSIQGRTNYGYTF. V usage is TRBV28 and J usage is TRBJ1-2; D possibly corresponds to TRBD1 (5 bases). This CDR3 contains 15 residues. Trimming stripped 5 bases from V and 2 bases from J, with 15 bases between. Looked up from germline, CDR1 is MDHEN and CDR2 is SYDVKM.

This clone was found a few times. The CDR3 protein is CASSLEAGGFNTEAFF. Here the CDR3 DNA reads TGTGCCAGCAGCTTAGAGGCAGGGGGCTTTAACACTGAAGCTTTCTTT. This chain uses TRBV7-2 with TRBJ1-1, with 8 bases matching TRBD1. The CDR3 has 16 amino acids. The trim removed 1 base at V and 2 bases at J, leaving 6 bases unmatched. Looked up from germline, CDR1 is SGHTA and CDR2 is FQGNSA.

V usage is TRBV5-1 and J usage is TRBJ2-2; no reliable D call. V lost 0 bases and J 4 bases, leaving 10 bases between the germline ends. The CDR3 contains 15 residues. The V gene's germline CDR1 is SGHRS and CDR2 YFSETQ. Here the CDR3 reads CASSLAGFPTGELFF. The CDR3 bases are TGCGCCAGCAGCTTGGCTGGCTTCCCCACCGGGGAGCTGTTTTTT.

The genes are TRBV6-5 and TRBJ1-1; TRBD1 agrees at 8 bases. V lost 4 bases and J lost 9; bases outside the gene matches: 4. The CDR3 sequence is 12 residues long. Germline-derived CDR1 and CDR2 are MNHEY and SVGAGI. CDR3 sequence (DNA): TGTGCCAGCAGTTTCGACAGGGGAAAAGCTTTCTTT. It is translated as CASSFDRGKAFF.

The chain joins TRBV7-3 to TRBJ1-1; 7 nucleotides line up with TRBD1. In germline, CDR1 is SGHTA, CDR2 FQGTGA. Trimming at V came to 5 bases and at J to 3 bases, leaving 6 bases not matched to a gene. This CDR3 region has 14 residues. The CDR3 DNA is TGTGCCAGCAGCCTACAGGGGTCTGACACTGAAGCTTTCTTT. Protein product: CASSLQGSDTEAFF.

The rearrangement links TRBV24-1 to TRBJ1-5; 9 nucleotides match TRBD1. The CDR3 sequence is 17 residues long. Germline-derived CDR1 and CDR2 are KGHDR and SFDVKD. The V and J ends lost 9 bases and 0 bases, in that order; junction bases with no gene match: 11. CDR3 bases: TGTGCCACCTTTCCGGGACAGGGATCTTATAGCAATCAGCCCCAGCATTTT. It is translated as CATFPGQGSYSNQPQHF.

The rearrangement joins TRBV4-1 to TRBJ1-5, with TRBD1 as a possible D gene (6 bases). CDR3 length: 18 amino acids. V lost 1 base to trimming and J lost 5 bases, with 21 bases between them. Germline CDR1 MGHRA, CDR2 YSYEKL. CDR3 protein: CASSQVGGSRSADQPQHF. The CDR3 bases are TGCGCCAGCAGCCAAGTTGGGGGCTCCCGGAGCGCTGATCAGCCCCAGCATTTT.

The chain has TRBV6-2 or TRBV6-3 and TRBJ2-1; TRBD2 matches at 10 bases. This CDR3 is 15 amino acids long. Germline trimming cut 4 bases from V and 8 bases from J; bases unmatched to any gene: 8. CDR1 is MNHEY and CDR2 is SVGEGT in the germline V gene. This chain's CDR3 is CASSFPRTSGYEQFF. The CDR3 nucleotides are TGTGCCAGCAGTTTCCCCCGGACTAGCGGCTATGAGCAGTTCTTC.

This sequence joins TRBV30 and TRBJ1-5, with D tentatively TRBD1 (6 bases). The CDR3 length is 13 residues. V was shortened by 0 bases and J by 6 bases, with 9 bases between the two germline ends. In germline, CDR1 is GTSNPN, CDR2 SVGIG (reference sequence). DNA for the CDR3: TGTGCCTGGAGTGTTACAGGGAGTCAGCCCCAGCATTTT. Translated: CAWSVTGSQPQHF. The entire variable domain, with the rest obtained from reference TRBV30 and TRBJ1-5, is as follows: SQTIHQWPATLVQPVGSPLSLECTVEGTSNPNLYWYRQAAGRGLQLLFYSVGIGQISSEVPQNLSASRPQDRQFILSSKKLLLSDSGFYLCAWSVTGSQPQHFGDGTRLSIL.

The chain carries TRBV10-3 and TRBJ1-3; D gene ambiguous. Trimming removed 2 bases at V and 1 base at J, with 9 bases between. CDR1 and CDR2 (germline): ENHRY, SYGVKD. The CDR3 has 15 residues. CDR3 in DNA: TGTGCCATCAGTGAGACGAGAACGTCTGGAAACACCATATATTTT. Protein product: CAISETRTSGNTIYF.

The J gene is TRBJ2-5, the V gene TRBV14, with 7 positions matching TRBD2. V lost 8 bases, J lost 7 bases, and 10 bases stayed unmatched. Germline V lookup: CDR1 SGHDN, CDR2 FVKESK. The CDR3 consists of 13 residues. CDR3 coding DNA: TGTGCCAGCGGAATTGGGAGGGTAGGGACCCAGTACTTC. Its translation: CASGIGRVGTQYF. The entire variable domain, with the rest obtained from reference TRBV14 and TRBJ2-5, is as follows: EAGVTQFPSHSVIEKGQTVTLRCDPISGHDNLYWYRRVMGKEIKFLLHFVKESKQDESGMPNNRFLAERTGGTYSTLKVQPAELEDSGVYFCASGIGRVGTQYFGPGTRLLVL.

CDR3 DNA sequence: TGTGCCAGCAGTGGTAACCAGGGGGCGCTTCCCTATGGCTACACCTTC. This encodes CASSGNQGALPYGYTF. The rearrangement uses TRBV6-1 and TRBJ1-2, with 8 bases lining up with TRBD1. J gave up 4 bases and V 4 bases, and 11 bases lay outside the gene matches. The CDR3 contains 16 residues. Germline-derived CDR1 and CDR2 are MNHNS and SASEGT.

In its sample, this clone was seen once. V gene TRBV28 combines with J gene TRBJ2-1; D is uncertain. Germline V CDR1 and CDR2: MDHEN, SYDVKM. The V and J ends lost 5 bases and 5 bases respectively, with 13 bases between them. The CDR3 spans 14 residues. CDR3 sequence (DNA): TGTGCCAGCAGTCCCCTGGAGCTAAACAATGAGCAGTTCTTC. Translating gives CASSPLELNNEQFF.

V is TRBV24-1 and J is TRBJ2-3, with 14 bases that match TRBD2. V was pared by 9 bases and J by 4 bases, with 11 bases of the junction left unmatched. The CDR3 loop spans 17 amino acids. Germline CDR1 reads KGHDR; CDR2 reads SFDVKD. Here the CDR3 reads CATSGERLAGGSDTQYF. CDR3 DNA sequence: TGTGCCACCTCGGGGGAGAGACTAGCGGGAGGGTCAGATACGCAGTATTTT.

CDR3: CASSSSSVSSYEQYF. The CDR3 DNA is TGCGCCAGCAGCTCCTCCTCAGTGTCTTCCTACGAGCAGTACTTC. V is TRBV5-1 and J is TRBJ2-7; D gene ambiguous. Trimming left V 3 bases short and J 1 base short, with 14 bases between. Germline assignment: CDR1 SGHRS and CDR2 YFSETQ. CDR3 size: 15 residues.

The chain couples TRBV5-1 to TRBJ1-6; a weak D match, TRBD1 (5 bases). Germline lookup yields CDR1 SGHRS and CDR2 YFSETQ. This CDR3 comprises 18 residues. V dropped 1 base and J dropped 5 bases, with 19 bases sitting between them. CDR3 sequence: CASSLWGPRPGDNSPLHF. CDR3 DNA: TGCGCCAGCAGCTTGTGGGGTCCGAGGCCGGGGGATAATTCACCCCTCCACTTT. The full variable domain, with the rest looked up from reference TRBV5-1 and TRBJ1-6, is KAGVTQTPRYLIKTRGQQVTLSCSPISGHRSVSWYQQTPGQGLQFLFEYFSETQRNKGNFPGRFSGRQFSNSRSEMNVSTLELGDSALYLCASSLWGPRPGDNSPLHFGNGTRLTVT.

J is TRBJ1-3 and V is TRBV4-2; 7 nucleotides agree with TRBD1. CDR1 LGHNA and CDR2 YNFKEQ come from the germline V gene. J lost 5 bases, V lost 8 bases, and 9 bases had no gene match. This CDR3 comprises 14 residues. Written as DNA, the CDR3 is TGTGCCAGCGCCGACAGGGCGTATAGAAACACCATATATTTT. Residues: CASADRAYRNTIYF.

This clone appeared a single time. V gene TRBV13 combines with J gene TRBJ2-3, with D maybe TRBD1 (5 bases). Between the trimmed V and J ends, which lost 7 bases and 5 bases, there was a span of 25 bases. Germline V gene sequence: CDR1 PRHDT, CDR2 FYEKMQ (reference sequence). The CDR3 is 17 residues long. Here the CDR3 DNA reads TGTGCCAGCATGCCCCTAGGGGCCGCCAACAGTGGAGATACGCAGTATTTT. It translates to CASMPLGAANSGDTQYF.

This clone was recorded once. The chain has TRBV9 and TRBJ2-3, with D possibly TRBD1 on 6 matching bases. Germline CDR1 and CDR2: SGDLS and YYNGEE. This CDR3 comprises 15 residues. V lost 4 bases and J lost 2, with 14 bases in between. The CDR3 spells CASSLSQGFTDTQYF. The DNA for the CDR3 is TGTGCCAGCAGCTTATCACAGGGTTTCACAGATACGCAGTATTTT.

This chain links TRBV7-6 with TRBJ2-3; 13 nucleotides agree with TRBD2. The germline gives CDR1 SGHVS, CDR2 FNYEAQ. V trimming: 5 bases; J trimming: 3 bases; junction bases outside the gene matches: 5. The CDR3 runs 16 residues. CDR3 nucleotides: TGTGCCAGCAGCCAACTAGCGGGGGGGACGACAGATACGCAGTATTTT. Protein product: CASSQLAGGTTDTQYF.

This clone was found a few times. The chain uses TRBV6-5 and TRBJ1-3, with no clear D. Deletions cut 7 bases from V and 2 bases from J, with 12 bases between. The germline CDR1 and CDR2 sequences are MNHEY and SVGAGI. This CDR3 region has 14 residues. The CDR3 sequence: CASTVRVPGNTIYF. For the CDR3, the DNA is TGTGCCAGCACGGTTCGGGTCCCTGGAAACACCATATATTTT.

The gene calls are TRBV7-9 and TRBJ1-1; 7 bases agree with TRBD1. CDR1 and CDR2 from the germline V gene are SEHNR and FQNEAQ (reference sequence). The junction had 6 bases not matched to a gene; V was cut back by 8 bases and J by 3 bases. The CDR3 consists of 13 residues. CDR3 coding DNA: TGTGCCAGCTCGGGGGACAGCTACACTGAAGCTTTCTTT. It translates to CASSGDSYTEAFF.

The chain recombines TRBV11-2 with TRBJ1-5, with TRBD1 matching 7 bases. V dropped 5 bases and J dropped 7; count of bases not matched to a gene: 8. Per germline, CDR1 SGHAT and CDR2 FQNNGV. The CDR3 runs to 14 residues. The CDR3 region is CASSGDREGQPQHF. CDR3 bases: TGTGCCAGCAGCGGAGACAGGGAAGGGCAGCCCCAGCATTTT.

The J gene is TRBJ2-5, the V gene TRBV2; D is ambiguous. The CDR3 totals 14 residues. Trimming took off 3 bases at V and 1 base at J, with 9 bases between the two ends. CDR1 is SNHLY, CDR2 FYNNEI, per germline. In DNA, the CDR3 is TGTGCCAGCAGTGACCGAGGTCGCCAAGAGACCCAGTACTTC. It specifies CASSDRGRQETQYF.

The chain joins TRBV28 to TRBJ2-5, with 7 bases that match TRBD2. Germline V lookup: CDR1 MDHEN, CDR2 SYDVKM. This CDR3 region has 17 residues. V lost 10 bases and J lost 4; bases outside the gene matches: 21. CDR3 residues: CATQTVLGGGWGETQYF. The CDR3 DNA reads TGTGCCACGCAAACCGTCCTGGGCGGGGGATGGGGAGAGACCCAGTACTTC.